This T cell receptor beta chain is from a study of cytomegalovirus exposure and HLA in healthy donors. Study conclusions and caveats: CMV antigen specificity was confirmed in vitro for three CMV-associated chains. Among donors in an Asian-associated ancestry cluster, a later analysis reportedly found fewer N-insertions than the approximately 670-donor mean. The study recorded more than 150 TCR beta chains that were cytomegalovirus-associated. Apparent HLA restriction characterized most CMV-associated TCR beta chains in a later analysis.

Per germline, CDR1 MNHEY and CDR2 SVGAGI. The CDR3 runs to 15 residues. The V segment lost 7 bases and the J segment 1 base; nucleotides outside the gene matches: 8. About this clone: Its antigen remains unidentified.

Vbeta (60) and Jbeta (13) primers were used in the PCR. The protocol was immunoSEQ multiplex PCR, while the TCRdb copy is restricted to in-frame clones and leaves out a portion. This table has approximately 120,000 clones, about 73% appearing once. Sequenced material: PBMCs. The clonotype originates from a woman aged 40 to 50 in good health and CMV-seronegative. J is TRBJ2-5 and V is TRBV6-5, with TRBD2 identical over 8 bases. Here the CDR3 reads CASTPGREAQETQYF. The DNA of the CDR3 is TGTGCCAGCACCCCGGGGCGGGAGGCCCAAGAGACCCAGTACTTC.